The present T cell receptor beta chain was sequenced within a study of cytomegalovirus exposure and HLA in healthy donors. Overall study: Early released data had approximately 86 million unique TCRs, all coming from HLA-typed donors.

This clone was counted a few times. What it binds is unknown. Study-wide findings and caveats: Apart from CMV serostatus, no immune exposure information was available. It was about 150 TCR beta chains that were listed as cytomegalovirus-associated.

The CDR3 is 14 residues long. Per the germline V gene, CDR1 is MGHDK and CDR2 is SYGVNS. V was pared by 5 bases and J by 4 bases, with 15 bases between. Amplification used 60 Vbeta primers and 13 Jbeta primers. Only in-frame clones appear in the TCRdb table, and some are missing; sequencing was by immunoSEQ multiplex PCR. The sample contains about 170,000 clones, approximately 84% of which appear only once. This sequence was found in a woman aged 50 to 65 in good health and CMV-seropositive. The V call is TRBV25-1, the J call TRBJ2-7; the D gene is possibly TRBD1 (6 bases). The sequencing sample was made of PBMCs. The CDR3 DNA is TGTGCCAGCAGTAGAGGTGGCAGGGGATACGAGCAGTACTTC. Its translation: CASSRGGRGYEQYF.